The clone carrying this T cell receptor (beta chain) was counted between two and nine times. Its antigen is undetermined. cDNA synthesis used the whole RNA isolate, giving expressed TCRB sequences. Clones were read by immunoSEQ multiplex PCR, and TCRdb kept only the in-frame ones, dropping some. This repertoire shows hundreds of thousands of clones, over 13% found once; its top ten account for just under 0.04%. This sample is part of a study of beta chain features in type 1 diabetes. CDR1 is SGHTA and CDR2 is FQGNSA in the germline V gene. The CDR3 spans 15 residues. Unmatched junction bases numbered 5, after V lost 2 bases and J lost 8 bases. Study conclusions and caveats: When Type 1 diabetes patients were examined, their TCRB CDR3s proved moderately but significantly shorter in all four CD4+ subsets.

This TCR came from a man aged 18 to 29 with type 1 diabetes. The genes are TRBV7-2 and TRBJ1-4; 10 bases are a match to TRBD1. The sequenced sample consisted of naive CD4+ T cells from blood. The CDR3 DNA follows: TGTGCCAGCAGCTTACTGGGACAGGGGACGGAAAAACTGTTTTTT. Translated, it gives CASSLLGQGTEKLFF.